The 14 T cell receptor beta chains given below trace back to one sample, sequenced in a study of blood T cell repertoires in COVID-19. Only in-frame clones appear in the TCRdb table, and some are missing; sequencing was by immunoSEQ multiplex PCR. Of 400,000 or so clones detected, approximately 90% appear once; the ten largest clones hold roughly 0.76%. The source material was peripheral blood. The receptors derive from a man between 18 and 35 years old with COVID-19, enrolled during active disease.

This clone has a handful of counts. The chain employs TRBV2 and TRBJ1-5, with D possibly TRBD1 on 5 matching bases. Germline V gene sequence: CDR1 SNHLY, CDR2 FYNNEI. The CDR3 consists of 14 residues. Trimming took off 8 bases at V and 3 bases at J, with 14 bases between the two ends. The CDR3 DNA follows: TGTGCCAGCTCACCGACAGCCAACAATCAGCCCCAGCATTTT. Amino acid sequence: CASSPTANNQPQHF.

This chain connects TRBV5-1 to TRBJ1-1; 8 positions match TRBD1. Germline V gene data show CDR1 as SGHRS and CDR2 as YFSETQ. V lost 4 bases, J lost 6 bases, and 5 bases stayed unmatched. CDR3 length: 13 amino acids. The DNA of the CDR3 is TGCGCCAGCAGCGCAGGACAGGGTTCTGAAGCTTTCTTT. It codes for CASSAGQGSEAFF.

The chain couples TRBV12-3 or TRBV12-4 to TRBJ2-3; D is unresolved. This CDR3 has 13 residues. V was clipped by 5 bases and J by 5 bases, with 11 bases between them. Here the CDR3 DNA reads TGTGCCAGCAGTCTCCGACTGCTAGATACGCAGTATTTT. It is translated as CASSLRLLDTQYF.

This rearrangement joins TRBV6-5 to TRBJ2-1; TRBD2 matches 8 bases. The CDR3 has 15 residues. V gave up 6 bases and J gave up 4 bases; unmatched junction bases: 8. Looked up from germline, CDR1 is MNHEY and CDR2 is SVGAGI. CDR3 region: CASRPGLATYNEQFF. The CDR3 bases are TGTGCCAGCAGACCCGGACTAGCCACTTACAATGAGCAGTTCTTC.

The CDR3 bases are TGCGCCAGCAGCTCTGATACCGGGACTAGCGGCTCAGGCTCACCCGGGGAGCTGTTTTTT. This translates into CASSSDTGTSGSGSPGELFF. This chain uses TRBV5-1 with TRBJ2-2; 11 bases are shared with TRBD2. Germline loops: CDR1 SGHRS, CDR2 YFSETQ. The J segment lost 6 bases and the V segment lost 3 bases, leaving 19 bases of the junction unmatched. CDR3 length: 20 residues.

The chain joins TRBV6-5 to TRBJ2-1, with no clear D. Germline-derived CDR1 and CDR2 are MNHEY and SVGAGI. CDR3 length equals 15 residues. Between the trimmed V and J ends, which lost 7 bases and 0 bases, there was a span of 13 bases. CDR3 amino acids: CASKERRSSYNEQFF. CDR3 DNA sequence: TGTGCCAGCAAAGAAAGGCGGAGCTCCTACAATGAGCAGTTCTTC.

This clone was detected only once. The J gene is TRBJ2-7, the V gene TRBV11-3; tentative D call: TRBD1 (6 bases). This CDR3 has 14 residues. The V gene lost 4 bases and the J gene lost 3 bases, with 13 bases spanning the gap. CDR1 is SGHNT, CDR2 YENEEA, per germline. The CDR3 DNA follows: TGTGCCAGCAGCTCCAGCACAGGGTTCTACGAGCAGTACTTC. Amino acids: CASSSSTGFYEQYF.

Comment on this clone: The junction differs from germline at one of its ends, possibly a read error. The gene calls are TRBV6-1 and TRBJ2-7, with TRBD1 matching over 8 bases. Germline V gene data show CDR1 as MNHNS and CDR2 as SASEGT. This CDR3 has 15 residues. The DNA of the CDR3 is TGTGCCAGCAGAGAAGCCCCGGGACAGGCCTACGAGCAGTACTTC. It encodes CASREAPGQAYEQYF.

This rearrangement joins TRBV6-1 to TRBJ2-7; the match to TRBD1 covers 10 bases. Germline V gives CDR1 MNHNS, CDR2 SASEGT. With 3 bases clipped from V and 3 bases from J, the junction kept 2 bases outside the gene matches. There are 14 residues in the CDR3. The CDR3 reads CASSDRDRGYEQYF. The CDR3 DNA sequence: TGTGCCAGCAGTGACCGGGACAGGGGCTACGAGCAGTACTTC.

The chain joins TRBV4-2 to TRBJ2-1; 12 positions match TRBD2. CDR1 and CDR2 (germline): LGHNA, YNFKEQ. V was clipped by 5 bases and J by 2 bases; unmatched bases: 4. The CDR3 totals 16 residues. CDR3 sequence (DNA): TGTGCCAGCAGCTTTCGGACTAGCGGGGCCTACAATGAGCAGTTCTTC. Amino acids: CASSFRTSGAYNEQFF.

The table lists this clone with a few counts. This chain joins TRBV7-9 and TRBJ2-2, with 12 bases aligning to TRBD2. V lost 1 base, J lost 4 bases, and 4 bases stayed unmatched. In germline, CDR1 is SEHNR, CDR2 FQNEAQ (reference sequence). The CDR3 covers 17 residues. The CDR3 DNA follows: TGTGCCAGCAGCTTAGGACTAGCGGGGGCGCGCACCGGGGAGCTGTTTTTT. It is translated as CASSLGLAGARTGELFF.

The chain carries TRBV7-4 and TRBJ1-3; D uncertain. Trimming took 3 bases from V and 0 from J, leaving 15 bases between them. The CDR3 length is 17 residues. Germline V lookup: CDR1 SGHVT, CDR2 SQSDAQ. CDR3 nucleotides: TGTGCCAGCAGCTTGTCCGGGTTAACCCTCTCTGGAAACACCATATATTTT. It specifies CASSLSGLTLSGNTIYF.

The chain uses TRBV18 and TRBJ2-1, with D hard to call. The germline V gene has CDR1 KGHSH and CDR2 LQKENI. The CDR3 is 15 amino acids. With 4 bases removed from V and 2 bases from J, the gap between germline ends came to 12 bases. CDR3 protein: CASSLNISPYNEQFF. In DNA form, the CDR3 reads TGTGCCAGCTCACTCAACATTAGCCCCTACAATGAGCAGTTCTTC.

In the case of this clone: Different DNA sequences within this sample yield the same CDR3. The genes are TRBV13 and TRBJ2-3, with 11 bases that match TRBD2. The trim removed 6 bases at V and 3 bases at J, leaving 5 bases unmatched. The CDR3 contains 15 residues. Germline CDR1 reads PRHDT; CDR2 reads FYEKMQ (reference sequence). The CDR3 loop reads CASSRTSGHTDTQYF. The CDR3 DNA is TGTGCCAGCAGTCGGACTAGCGGGCATACAGATACGCAGTATTTT.